The text below deals with one TCR beta chain. Its specificity is unknown. The data belong to a study of cytomegalovirus exposure and HLA in healthy donors. Study observations and caveats: Reports described diagnosis of cytomegalovirus status by the classifier as highly specific and sensitive. A later analysis appeared to link common viral pathogens to several of the most significant clusters.

Primers for the PCR totalled 60 Vbeta and 13 Jbeta. Data came from immunoSEQ multiplex PCR; TCRdb stores just in-frame clones and leaves some out. The sample carries some 140,000 clones, roughly 75% recorded once. No record exists of this donor's CMV serostatus. Material: PBMCs. The source of this sequence is a man aged 30-40 years in good health.

The CDR3 DNA reads as TGTGCCAGCAGTGAGGGACTAGCGGGAGGGCCAGATACGCAGTATTTT. This codes for CASSEGLAGGPDTQYF. This sequence joins TRBV6-4 and TRBJ2-3, with TRBD2 matching 16 bases. J lost 4 bases, V lost 3 bases, and 1 base had no gene match. The CDR3 runs 16 residues. Germline CDR1 MRHNA, CDR2 SNTAGT.